The TCR beta chain described here comes from a study of shared clonotypes between healthy human individuals. General study points: The naive CD4 repertoires of a handful of donors were compared, and roughly 5.1% of clonotypes were shared. Generation probability values for non-shared clonotypes were lower than those for clonotypes shared by all four donors.

This CDR3 region has 14 residues. CDR1 GTSNPN and CDR2 SVGIG come from the germline V gene (reference sequence). The V and J ends lost 4 bases and 2 bases, in that order; junction bases with no gene match: 7. Points on this clone: Its antigen is undetermined.

Researchers divided each subset's genomic DNA evenly across several immunoSEQ plates. The method was immunoSEQ multiplex PCR; TCRdb's version includes in-frame clones alone and lacks a portion of them. The sample carries 2,500,000 or so clones, over 85% recorded once. V usage is TRBV30 and J usage is TRBJ2-7, with TRBD1 matching 8 bases. The origin of this receptor is a man between 18 and 29 years old in good health. Sample: naive CD4+ T cells sorted from blood. Subset: CD45RA+ positively selected. DNA for the CDR3: TGTGCCTGGACCCGGGACAGGCCAACCTACGAGCAGTACTTC. Translated, it gives CAWTRDRPTYEQYF.